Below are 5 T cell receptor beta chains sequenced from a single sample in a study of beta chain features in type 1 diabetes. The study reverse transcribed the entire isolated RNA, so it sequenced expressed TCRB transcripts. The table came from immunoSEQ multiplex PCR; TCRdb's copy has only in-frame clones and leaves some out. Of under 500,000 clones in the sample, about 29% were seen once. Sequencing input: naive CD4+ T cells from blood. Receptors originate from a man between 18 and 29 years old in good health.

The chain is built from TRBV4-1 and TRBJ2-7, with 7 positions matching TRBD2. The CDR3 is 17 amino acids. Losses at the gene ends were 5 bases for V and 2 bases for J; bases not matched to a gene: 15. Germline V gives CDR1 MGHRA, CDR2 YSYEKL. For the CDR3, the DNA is TGCGCCAGCAGCGATTGGTGGGGCGGGAGTCCAACCTACGAGCAGTACTTC. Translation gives CASSDWWGGSPTYEQYF.

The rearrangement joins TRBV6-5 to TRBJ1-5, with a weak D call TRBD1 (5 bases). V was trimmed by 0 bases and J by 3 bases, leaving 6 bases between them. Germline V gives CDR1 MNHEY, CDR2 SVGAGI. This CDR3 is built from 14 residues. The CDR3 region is CASSYSTVNQPQHF. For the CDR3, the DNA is TGTGCCAGCAGTTACTCGACAGTCAATCAGCCCCAGCATTTT.

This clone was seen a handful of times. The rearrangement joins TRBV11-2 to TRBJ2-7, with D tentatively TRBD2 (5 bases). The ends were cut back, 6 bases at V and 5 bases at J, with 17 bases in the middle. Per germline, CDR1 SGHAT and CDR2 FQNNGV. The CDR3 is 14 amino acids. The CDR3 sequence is CASSISGVGDEQYF. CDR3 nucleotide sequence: TGTGCCAGCAGTATCAGCGGTGTCGGAGACGAGCAGTACTTC.

Written as DNA, the CDR3 is TGTGCCAGCACCCTCGGACTCGACTTCAGGATCACCGGGGAGCTGTTTTTT. Translation: CASTLGLDFRITGELFF. V and J are TRBV9 and TRBJ2-2; D might be TRBD2 (5 bases). Germline V gives CDR1 SGDLS, CDR2 YYNGEE. The CDR3 is 17 residues long. Trimming removed 6 bases from V and 4 bases from J, with 22 bases in between.

The CDR3: CAWSRSGSSGELFF. The CDR3 nucleotides are TGTGCCTGGAGTCGTAGCGGGAGCTCCGGGGAGCTGTTTTTT. The chain combines TRBV30 with TRBJ2-2, with TRBD2 identical over 9 bases. Germline CDR1 and CDR2: GTSNPN and SVGIG (reference sequence). After removal of 2 bases from V and 6 bases from J, the junction contained 4 bases not matched to a gene. The CDR3 length is 14 residues.